This TCR beta chain originates from a study of T cell responses to AZD1222 COVID-19 vaccine. The overall study: Pooled in the analysis were second doses at about 4 or about 12 weeks.

Germline-derived CDR1 and CDR2 are SGDLS and YYNGEE. This CDR3 spans 17 amino acids. The V and J ends lost 4 bases and 5 bases, in that order; junction bases with no gene match: 14. Using immunoSEQ multiplex PCR, the repertoire was profiled, and TCRdb retains in-frame clones only, with some absent. This repertoire shows about 110,000 clones, around 82% found once; its top ten account for roughly 6.2%. The sequencing here drew on peripheral blood, taken on day 0 of AZD1222 vaccination. The sequence was obtained from an adult in good health. The chain is built from TRBV9 and TRBJ2-2; 7 bases line up with TRBD2. This chain's CDR3 is CASSPPLGGLGTGELFF. The CDR3 bases are TGTGCCAGCAGCCCCCCCCTGGGGGGGTTAGGGACCGGGGAGCTGTTTTTT.